Listed below are T cell receptor beta chains from one sample, sequenced in a study of blood T cell repertoires in COVID-19. Assay used: immunoSEQ multiplex PCR; TCRdb lists only in-frame clones, some missing. This sample has about 350,000 clones, with about nine tenths found just once. Source material: PBMCs or T cells enriched from blood (not recorded which). The receptors shown here come from a woman aged 25 to 39 who had been exposed to COVID-19. Both conserved end residues are part of each CDR3. Each record gives: CDR3 protein, V gene, J gene, clone size. The size field is filled for only some rows; it gives once, few, many or a size class.

CASSQGQGAVPEAFF,TRBV5-4,TRBJ1-1,.
CASTPSSAGAQSYEQYF,TRBV27,TRBJ2-7,.
CASSYSGRGVGDTQYF,TRBV3-1/TRBV3-2,TRBJ2-3,.
CASIRGGTDGYTF,TRBV7-9,TRBJ1-2,.
CASSRTGWGELFF,TRBV28,TRBJ2-2,.
CASSPRGETQYF,TRBV21-1,TRBJ2-5,.
CASSVVGTGFPGELFF,TRBV28,TRBJ2-2,.
CASSRDRVGYTF,TRBV12-3/TRBV12-4,TRBJ1-2,.
CASSRDSYGYTF,TRBV18,TRBJ1-2,.
CATSDLPTSGSGNEQFF,TRBV24-1,TRBJ2-1,.
CASSPTGGENEQFF,TRBV7-2,TRBJ2-1,.
CASSQDLIAQETQYF,TRBV14,TRBJ2-5,once
CAISADRAPNQPQHF,TRBV10-3,TRBJ1-5,once
CASSLFGSDQETQYF,TRBV28,TRBJ2-5,.
CASSQDTSGPEGDTQYF,TRBV28,TRBJ2-3,.
CASSYSLQGKNYGYTF,TRBV6-2/TRBV6-3,TRBJ1-2,.
CASSSGQYNQPQHF,TRBV28,TRBJ1-5,.
CASCLGIRETIYF,TRBV28,TRBJ1-3,few
CATSRDPPSGRSTGELFF,TRBV15,TRBJ2-2,.
CASSLGGGSNYGYTF,TRBV11-3,TRBJ1-2,once
CASSLSGGGPQETQYF,TRBV11-3,TRBJ2-5,.
CASSLQDSPQYEQYF,TRBV5-1,TRBJ2-7,.
CASSREPLSSYEQYF,TRBV6-5,TRBJ2-7,.
CATSHRSFTDTQYF,TRBV24-1,TRBJ2-3,.
CASSLGQPVSGNTIYF,TRBV18,TRBJ1-3,.
CASSVSGSASPLHF,TRBV9,TRBJ1-6,.
CASSGEGWDGYTF,TRBV28,TRBJ1-2,once
CASSSGLVKSEAFF,TRBV7-8,TRBJ1-1,few
CASSKGRTGTLGNTIYF,TRBV21-1,TRBJ1-3,.
CAWTAGATDTQYF,TRBV30,TRBJ2-3,.
CATSDFRTGRETQYF,TRBV24-1,TRBJ2-5,.
CASRPAGIGEAFF,TRBV7-9,TRBJ1-1,.
CASSDSRSSYEQYF,TRBV25-1,TRBJ2-7,.
CASSQPAGLAGGLEGQFF,TRBV3-1/TRBV3-2,TRBJ2-1,.
CAISESGGSYNEQFF,TRBV10-3,TRBJ2-1,.
CAIRQGDSSYNEQFF,TRBV6-5,TRBJ2-1,once
CASSHPMGGREGTDTQYF,TRBV16,TRBJ2-3,.
CATSDFQGRGDGQETQYF,TRBV24-1,TRBJ2-5,.
CASRRSPDTDGYTF,TRBV7-9,TRBJ1-2,.
CASSAAANPNTGELFF,TRBV28,TRBJ2-2,once
CASSQITGGNSPLHF,TRBV14,TRBJ1-6,.
CASSQSPLLAGVVYEQYF,TRBV28,TRBJ2-7,.
CASSRSGTGNTIYF,TRBV6-5,TRBJ1-3,.
CASSQEDYGEQYF,TRBV14,TRBJ2-7,.
CASSYPGLAGVSEQFF,TRBV5-8,TRBJ2-1,.